Shown below are 22 T cell receptor beta chains from a single sample sequenced in a study of blood T cell repertoires in COVID-19. Assay: immunoSEQ multiplex PCR; the TCRdb copy retains only in-frame clones and omits some. The table lists roughly 120,000 clones, just over 85% of them singletons. Sequencing used peripheral blood. These TCRs come from a woman aged 50 to 60 with active or convalescent COVID-19.

There are a few counts of this clone. This chain uses TRBV28 with TRBJ1-4; 9 positions agree with TRBD1. This CDR3 spans 18 amino acids. The germline CDR1 and CDR2 sequences are MDHEN and SYDVKM. The V segment lost 5 bases and the J segment 4 bases; nucleotides outside the gene matches: 14. The CDR3, as DNA: TGTGCCAGCAGTCGCCATAACAGGGGGCGGGGGATTAATGAAAAACTGTTTTTT. Protein product: CASSRHNRGRGINEKLFF. Looking up the rest from reference TRBV28 and TRBJ1-4 gives the full variable domain: DVKVTQSSRYLVKRTGEKVFLECVQDMDHENMFWYRQDPGLGLRLIYFSYDVKMKEKGDIPEGYSVSREKKERFSLILESASTNQTSMYLCASSRHNRGRGINEKLFFGSGTQLSVL.

This clone was observed a few times. CDR3 DNA sequence: TGCGCCAGCAGCTTTTCAGCGGGAGGATTATCGCCCTACAATGAGCAGTTCTTC. Translated: CASSFSAGGLSPYNEQFF. The V call is TRBV5-1, the J call TRBJ2-1; 9 nucleotides align to TRBD2. Germline V gives CDR1 SGHRS, CDR2 YFSETQ. The CDR3 consists of 18 residues. V shed 2 bases, J shed 2 bases, and the junction held 11 bases outside the gene matches.

This clone was found a few times. This chain links TRBV29-1 with TRBJ2-2, with D tentatively TRBD1 (7 bases). This CDR3 has 15 amino acids. V lost 6 bases and J lost 4, with 18 bases in between. Per germline, CDR1 SQVTM and CDR2 ANQGSEA. CDR3 loop: CSVNEGGGITGELFF. CDR3 DNA: TGCAGCGTCAACGAAGGAGGGGGCATCACCGGGGAGCTGTTTTTT.

The genes are TRBV28 and TRBJ2-2, with 11 nucleotides matching TRBD2. Per the germline V gene, CDR1 is MDHEN and CDR2 is SYDVKM. The CDR3 has 17 residues. After removal of 5 bases from V and 7 bases from J, the junction contained 12 bases not matched to a gene. The CDR3 DNA follows: TGTGCCAGCAGTCCGATATTTAGCGGGAGGGCTTTCGGGGAGCTGTTTTTT. It specifies CASSPIFSGRAFGELFF.

The J gene is TRBJ2-5, the V gene TRBV27; tentative D call: TRBD2 (7 bases). The CDR3 contains 14 residues. Germline CDR1 MNHEY, CDR2 SMNVEV (reference sequence). Trimming took 4 bases from V and 2 from J, leaving 11 bases between them. This CDR3 reads CASSSGGLQETQYF. The CDR3 coding sequence is TGTGCCAGCAGTTCCGGGGGGCTTCAAGAGACCCAGTACTTC.

The chain links TRBV7-2 to TRBJ2-3; TRBD2 might be the D (5 bases). Germline V gene data show CDR1 as SGHTA and CDR2 as FQGNSA. The CDR3 runs to 16 residues. V was trimmed by 1 base and J by 2 bases, leaving 13 bases between them. DNA for the CDR3: TGTGCCAGCAGCTTAGGGTGGACTGGTCACACAGATACGCAGTATTTT. Amino acids: CASSLGWTGHTDTQYF.

The chain uses TRBV11-2 and TRBJ1-2, with 7 positions matching TRBD1. The CDR3 contains 13 residues. V was clipped by 5 bases and J by 2 bases; unmatched bases: 2. Germline loops: CDR1 SGHAT, CDR2 FQNNGV. The CDR3 protein is CASSTTGNYGYTF. Written as DNA, the CDR3 is TGTGCCAGCAGCACGACAGGGAACTATGGCTACACCTTC.

J is TRBJ2-7 and V is TRBV11-2, with 10 bases identical to TRBD2. Germline loops: CDR1 SGHAT, CDR2 FQNNGV. V lost 4 bases and J lost 3; bases outside the gene matches: 6. CDR3 length equals 15 residues. The CDR3 nucleotides are TGTGCCAGCAGCTCTAGCGGGGGAGATAGCTACGAGCAGTACTTC. This codes for CASSSSGGDSYEQYF.

The chain combines TRBV19 with TRBJ1-5, with 9 bases that match TRBD1. Trimming removed 5 bases from V and 8 bases from J; junction bases left unmatched: 10. Germline V lookup: CDR1 LNHDA, CDR2 SQIVND (reference sequence). This CDR3 spans 15 amino acids. The CDR3 spells CASSGVQGDREPQHF. DNA for the CDR3: TGTGCCAGTAGTGGGGTACAGGGGGACAGGGAGCCCCAGCATTTT.

The table lists this clone with a few counts. The chain carries TRBV14 and TRBJ2-1; maybe TRBD2 (5 bases). V lost 4 bases and J 7 bases, leaving 14 bases between the germline ends. The CDR3 contains 14 residues. Germline CDR1 SGHDN, CDR2 FVKESK. The CDR3 region is CASSRTWAVNEQFF. CDR3 DNA: TGTGCCAGCAGCCGGACTTGGGCGGTGAATGAGCAGTTCTTC.

V is TRBV19 and J is TRBJ2-7; 9 bases align to TRBD1. After removal of 3 bases from V and 2 bases from J, the junction contained 2 bases not matched to a gene. Germline V gives CDR1 LNHDA, CDR2 SQIVND (reference sequence). The CDR3 contains 14 residues. This CDR3 is CASSIDRGAYEQYF. CDR3 in DNA: TGTGCCAGTAGTATCGACAGGGGGGCCTACGAGCAGTACTTC.

This clone appeared once. This sequence joins TRBV28 and TRBJ1-3, with D perhaps matching TRBD1 (5 bases). This CDR3 contains 15 residues. V lost 6 bases and J 1 base, leaving 13 bases between the germline ends. Germline V lookup: CDR1 MDHEN, CDR2 SYDVKM. The CDR3 DNA follows: TGTGCCAGCAGCCCCAAGACAGTTTCTGGAAACACCATATATTTT. Encoded protein: CASSPKTVSGNTIYF.

The CDR3, as DNA: TGTGCCAGCAGCGGACGGGAACGCCGAGAGACCCAGTACTTC. This codes for CASSGRERRETQYF. The chain has TRBV7-2 and TRBJ2-5, with D possibly TRBD2 on 5 matching bases. Germline CDR1 reads SGHTA; CDR2 reads FQGNSA. The CDR3 length is 14 residues. The V gene lost 5 bases and the J gene lost 4 bases, with 14 bases spanning the gap.

This chain connects TRBV5-4 to TRBJ2-7, with 7 bases fitting TRBD2. The junction had 3 bases not matched to a gene; V was cut back by 0 bases and J by 3 bases. The CDR3 is 14 residues long. Germline V gene data show CDR1 as SGHNT and CDR2 as YYREEE (reference sequence). CDR3 amino acids: CASSLVGGSYEQYF. DNA for the CDR3: TGTGCCAGCAGCTTGGTGGGCGGGAGCTACGAGCAGTACTTC. Full variable domain (outside the CDR3, taken from reference TRBV5-4 and TRBJ2-7): ETGVTQSPTHLIKTRGQQVTLRCSSQSGHNTVSWYQQALGQGPQFIFQYYREEENGRGNFPPRFSGLQFPNYSSELNVNALELDDSALYLCASSLVGGSYEQYFGPGTRLTVT.

The V and J genes are TRBV29-1 and TRBJ1-1; possibly TRBD1 for D (5 bases). The CDR3 is 13 residues long. The V end was cut by 3 bases, the J end by 7 bases, with 15 bases between. Per germline, CDR1 SQVTM and CDR2 ANQGSEA. CDR3 DNA: TGCAGCGTTGACTCGGTCGACAGAAATGAAGCTTTCTTT. Its translation is CSVDSVDRNEAFF.

As DNA, the CDR3 is TGTGCCAGCGGGCGGAGCGACTCAGGGGAGACCCAGTACTTC. Its translation: CASGRSDSGETQYF. V is TRBV28 and J is TRBJ2-5; a weak D match, TRBD1 (5 bases). The V gene's germline CDR1 is MDHEN and CDR2 SYDVKM. This CDR3 spans 14 amino acids. Trimming stripped 8 bases from V and 5 bases from J, with 18 bases between. Filled out from reference TRBV28 and TRBJ2-5, the complete variable domain reads DVKVTQSSRYLVKRTGEKVFLECVQDMDHENMFWYRQDPGLGLRLIYFSYDVKMKEKGDIPEGYSVSREKKERFSLILESASTNQTSMYLCASGRSDSGETQYFGPGTRLLVL.

The chain has TRBV5-1 and TRBJ1-2; 8 nucleotides align to TRBD1. CDR3 length equals 13 residues. V shed 4 bases, J shed 4 bases, and the junction held 3 bases outside the gene matches. CDR1 and CDR2 (germline): SGHRS, YFSETQ. The CDR3 is CASSVGQGYGYTF. DNA for the CDR3: TGCGCCAGCAGCGTCGGACAGGGCTATGGCTACACCTTC. The whole variable domain, filled in from reference TRBV5-1 and TRBJ1-2, reads KAGVTQTPRYLIKTRGQQVTLSCSPISGHRSVSWYQQTPGQGLQFLFEYFSETQRNKGNFPGRFSGRQFSNSRSEMNVSTLELGDSALYLCASSVGQGYGYTFGSGTRLTVV.

Only one count was recorded for this clone. The rearrangement uses TRBV11-2 and TRBJ2-2, with 7 bases lining up with TRBD2. CDR1 is SGHAT and CDR2 is FQNNGV in the germline V gene. This CDR3 region has 16 residues. With V trimmed by 5 bases and J by 1 base, 7 bases remained unmatched. The CDR3 protein is CASSPNPGGNTGELFF. For the CDR3, the DNA is TGTGCCAGCAGCCCCAATCCGGGGGGGAACACCGGGGAGCTGTTTTTT. The full variable domain, rest sourced from reference TRBV11-2 and TRBJ2-2, is EAGVAQSPRYKIIEKRQSVAFWCNPISGHATLYWYQQILGQGPKLLIQFQNNGVVDDSQLPKDRFSAERLKGVDSTLKIQPAKLEDSAVYLCASSPNPGGNTGELFFGEGSRLTVL.

The chain links TRBV9 to TRBJ2-1; no reliable D call. The length of the CDR3 is 15 residues. V was pared by 0 bases and J by 4 bases, with 11 bases between. Germline CDR1 is SGDLS and CDR2 is YYNGEE. CDR3 protein: CASSVGLTGYNEQFF. CDR3 nucleotide sequence: TGTGCCAGCAGCGTAGGTTTGACTGGGTACAATGAGCAGTTCTTC. The full variable domain, with the rest looked up from reference TRBV9 and TRBJ2-1, is DSGVTQTPKHLITATGQRVTLRCSPRSGDLSVYWYQQSLDQGLQFLIQYYNGEERAKGNILERFSAQQFPDLHSELNLSSLELGDSALYFCASSVGLTGYNEQFFGPGTRLTVL.

The chain combines TRBV5-6 with TRBJ2-6; D may be TRBD1 (6 bases). The V end lost 8 bases, the J end lost 8 bases, and 17 bases lay between the germline ends. Germline lookup yields CDR1 SGHDT and CDR2 YYEEEE. This CDR3 comprises 14 residues. CDR3 sequence (DNA): TGTGCCAGTGTTACAGGGCCCCAATCCAACGTCCTGACTTTC. Translating gives CASVTGPQSNVLTF.

This clone was counted a few times. CDR3 protein: CASSSAGGREKLFF. DNA for the CDR3: TGTGCCAGCAGCTCGGCGGGTGGGCGTGAAAAACTGTTTTTT. This chain links TRBV7-8 with TRBJ1-4, with unresolved D. CDR3 size: 14 residues. Germline CDR1 SGHVS, CDR2 FQNEAQ. V was clipped by 4 bases and J by 7 bases, with 13 bases between them. Full variable domain (rest looked up from reference TRBV7-8 and TRBJ1-4): GAGVSQSPRYKVAKRGQDVALRCDPISGHVSLFWYQQALGQGPEFLTYFQNEAQLDKSGLPSDRFFAERPEGSVSTLKIQRTQQEDSAVYLCASSSAGGREKLFFGSGTQLSVL.

The genes are TRBV5-3 and TRBJ1-5, with 7 bases that match TRBD1. TRBV5-3 belongs to the ORF category, with a function that is uncertain. The ends lost 4 bases at V and 2 bases at J; junction bases unmatched: 6. The CDR3 contains 15 residues. CDR3 residues: CARSTDREGNQPQHF. For the CDR3, the DNA is TGTGCCAGAAGCACTGACAGGGAAGGCAATCAGCCCCAGCATTTT.